A selection of T cell receptor beta chains follows, all from one sample in a study of T cell repertoires in cytomegalovirus infection. TCRdb analysed the reads with MiXCR anew, one entry per CDR3 protein. Of approximately 500,000 distinct CDR3 sequences in the sample, 15% to 20% are singletons; the top ten hold roughly a quarter. Sample: CD8+ T cells from PBMCs. All receptors come from a human donor in good health (CMV status not recorded). Some clones in this sample may be carry-over from other donors' samples. The CDR3 runs from the conserved cysteine through the conserved F or W. The order of the fields is D gene, V gene, J gene, clone size, CDR3 DNA, CDR3 protein. A D gene is named only where the DNA matches it firmly. Part of the rows lack a size; the others show once, few, many or a class for expanded clones.

>TRBD2|TRBV5-4|TRBJ2-3|few
TGTGCCACAACGGGGGGGGGGCAATCATACGATACGCAGTATTTT
CATTGGGQSYDTQYF
>-|TRBV3-1|TRBJ2-2|-
TGTGCCAGCAGCCAGGGATCCACACCCGGGGAGCTGTTTTTT
CASSQGSTPGELFF
>-|TRBV20-1|TRBJ2-7|-
TGCAGTGCTCGGGACACTGACGAGCAGTACTTC
CSARDTDEQYF
>-|TRBV27|TRBJ1-5|-
TGTGCCAGCAGCAGACATAGCAATCAGCCCCAGCATTTT
CASSRHSNQPQHF
>-|TRBV14|TRBJ1-2|many
TGTGCCAGCAGCCAAGTTGAAAGATATGGCTACACCTTC
CASSQVERYGYTF
>-|TRBV9|TRBJ2-2|-
TGTGCCAGCAGCTTCCCTCGGGGGACAGTTAACACCGGGGAGCTGTTTTTT
CASSFPRGTVNTGELFF
>-|TRBV15|TRBJ2-7|-
TGTGCCACCAGCAGAGATGGAAATAGCGTCTACGAGCAGTACTTC
CATSRDGNSVYEQYF
>-|TRBV9|TRBJ2-1|few
TGTGCCAGCAGCGTAGGGGACGGGGGCTCCTACAATGAGCAGTTCTTC
CASSVGDGGSYNEQFF
>-|TRBV20-1|TRBJ1-4|-
TGCAGTGCTAGCCAGGCAACTAATGAAAAACTGTTTTTT
CSASQATNEKLFF
>-|TRBV12-5|TRBJ2-1|many
TGTGCTAGTGGTTTGGGGCCCCAAGATGGGTTAGAACTCCTCACTTTGGGCAATGAGCAGTTCTTC
CASGLGPQDGLELLTLGNEQFF
>TRBD2|TRBV2|TRBJ2-4|many
TGTGCCAGCAGTGAAGCGCTGAGCGGGGTCGCCAAAAACATTCAGTACTTC
CASSEALSGVAKNIQYF
>TRBD2|TRBV20-1|TRBJ2-1|few
TGCAGTGCAGATCTAGCGGGTCGCACCTACAATGAGCAGTTCTTC
CSADLAGRTYNEQFF
>-|TRBV7-8|TRBJ2-2|-
TGTGCCAGCAGCTACAGGTGTTCGAACACCGGGGAGCTGTTTTTT
CASSYRCSNTGELFF
>-|TRBV6-6|TRBJ2-7|few
TGTGCCAGCAGTTACAGGGACGAGCAGTACTTC
CASSYRDEQYF
>TRBD2|TRBV11-2|TRBJ2-2|few
TGTGCCAGCAGCCCTTTCCCGGGACTAGCCTTGGTCGGGGAGCTGTTTTTT
CASSPFPGLALVGELFF
>TRBD2|TRBV12-3/TRBV12-4|TRBJ2-1|few
TGTGCCAGCAGTCCCGGCGGGGGGAGCCATGAGCAGTTCTTC
CASSPGGGSHEQFF